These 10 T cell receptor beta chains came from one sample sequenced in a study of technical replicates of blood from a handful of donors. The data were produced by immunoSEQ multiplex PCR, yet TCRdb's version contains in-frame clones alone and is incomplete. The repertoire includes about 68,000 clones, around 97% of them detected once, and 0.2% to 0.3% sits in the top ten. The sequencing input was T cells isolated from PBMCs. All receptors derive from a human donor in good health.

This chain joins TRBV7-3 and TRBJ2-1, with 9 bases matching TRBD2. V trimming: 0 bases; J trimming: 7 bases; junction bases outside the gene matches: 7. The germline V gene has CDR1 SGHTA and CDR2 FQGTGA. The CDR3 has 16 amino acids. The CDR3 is CASSLTIGLAGNEQFF. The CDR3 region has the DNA TGTGCCAGCAGCTTAACGATAGGCCTAGCGGGGAATGAGCAGTTCTTC.

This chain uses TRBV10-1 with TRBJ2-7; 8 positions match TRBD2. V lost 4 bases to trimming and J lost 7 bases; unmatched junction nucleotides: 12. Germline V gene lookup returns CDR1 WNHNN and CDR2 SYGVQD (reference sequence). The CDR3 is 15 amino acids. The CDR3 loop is CASSVSSGSVEEQYF. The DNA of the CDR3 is TGCGCCAGCAGTGTTTCCAGCGGGAGCGTGGAGGAGCAGTACTTC.

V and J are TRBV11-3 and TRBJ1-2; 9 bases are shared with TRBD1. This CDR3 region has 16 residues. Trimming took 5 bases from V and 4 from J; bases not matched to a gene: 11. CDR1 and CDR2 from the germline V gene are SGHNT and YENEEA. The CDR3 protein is CASSETTGGRFYGYTF. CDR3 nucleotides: TGTGCCAGCAGCGAAACCACAGGGGGCCGATTCTATGGCTACACCTTC.

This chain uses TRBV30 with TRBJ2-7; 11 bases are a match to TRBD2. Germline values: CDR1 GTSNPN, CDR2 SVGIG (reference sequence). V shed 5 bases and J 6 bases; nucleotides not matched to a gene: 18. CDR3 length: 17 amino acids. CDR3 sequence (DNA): TGTGCCTGGGAGGTCCTAAACTTAGCGGGAGGGCAAGGCGAGCAGTACTTC. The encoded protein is CAWEVLNLAGGQGEQYF.

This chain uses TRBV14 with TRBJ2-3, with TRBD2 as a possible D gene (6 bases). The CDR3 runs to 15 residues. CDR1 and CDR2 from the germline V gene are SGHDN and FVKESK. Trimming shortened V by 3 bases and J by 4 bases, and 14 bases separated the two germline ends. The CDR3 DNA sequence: TGTGCCAGCAGCCAGGGGGGATCCTTTTCAGATACGCAGTATTTT. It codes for CASSQGGSFSDTQYF.

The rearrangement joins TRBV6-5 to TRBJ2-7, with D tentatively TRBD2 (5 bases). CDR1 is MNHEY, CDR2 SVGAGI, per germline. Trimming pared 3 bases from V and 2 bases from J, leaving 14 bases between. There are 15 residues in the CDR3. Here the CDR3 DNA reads TGTGCCAGCAGTTATAGACCGACTACAACCTACGAGCAGTACTTC. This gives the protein CASSYRPTTTYEQYF.

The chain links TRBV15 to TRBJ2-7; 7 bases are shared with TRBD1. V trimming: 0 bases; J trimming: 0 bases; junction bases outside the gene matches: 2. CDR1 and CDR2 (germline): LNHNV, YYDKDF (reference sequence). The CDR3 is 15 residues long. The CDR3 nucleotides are TGTGCCACCAGCAGAGAGAGGGACAGCTCCTACGAGCAGTACTTC. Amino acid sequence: CATSRERDSSYEQYF.

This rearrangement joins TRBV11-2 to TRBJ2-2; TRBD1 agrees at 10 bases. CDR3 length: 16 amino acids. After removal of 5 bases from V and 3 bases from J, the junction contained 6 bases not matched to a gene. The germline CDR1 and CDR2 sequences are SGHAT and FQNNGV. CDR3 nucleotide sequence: TGTGCCAGCAGCCTACGACAGGGGGCGGACACCGGGGAGCTGTTTTTT. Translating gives CASSLRQGADTGELFF.

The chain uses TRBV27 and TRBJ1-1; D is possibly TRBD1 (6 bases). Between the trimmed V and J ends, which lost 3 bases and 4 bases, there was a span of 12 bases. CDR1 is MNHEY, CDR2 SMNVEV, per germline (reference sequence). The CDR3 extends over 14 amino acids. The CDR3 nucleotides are TGTGCCAGCAGTTTTGTACAGGGCGGCACTGAAGCTTTCTTT. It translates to CASSFVQGGTEAFF.

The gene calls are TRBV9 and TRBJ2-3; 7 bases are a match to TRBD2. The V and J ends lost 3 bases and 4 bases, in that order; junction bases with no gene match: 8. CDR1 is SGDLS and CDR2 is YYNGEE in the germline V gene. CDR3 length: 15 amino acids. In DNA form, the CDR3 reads TGTGCCAGCAGCGGGGGCGGGAGTTGGGCAGATACGCAGTATTTT. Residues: CASSGGGSWADTQYF.